This TCR beta chain emerged from a study of blood T cell repertoires in COVID-19. Study at large: Whether acute or convalescent, the COVID-19 samples came from the United States, Italy and Spain. PBMCs, B-cell-depleted T cells, or T cells were the source of the cDNA or gDNA that made up the material.

Original methodology: Reference gene primers were amplified, and this amplification served to estimate nucleated cell counts. Measured with immunoSEQ multiplex PCR; TCRdb has only the in-frame clones, and not every one. The D gene and trimming were derived from the DNA, and the V and J assignments and clone size from that table. The repertoire consists of 200,000 to 250,000 clones, with 88% occurring once and the leading ten covering less than 3.5%. CDR1 is WNHNN, CDR2 SYGVQD, per germline (reference sequence). Deletions cut 0 bases from V and 10 bases from J, with 19 bases between. This CDR3 has 16 amino acids.

The V call is TRBV10-1, the J call TRBJ2-1; D possibly corresponds to TRBD2 (6 bases). The sequence was collected from an older woman with acute or convalescent COVID-19. Sequencing was done on a sample of peripheral blood. The CDR3: CASSESESSGRWEQFF. CDR3 nucleotides: TGCGCCAGCAGTGAGTCGGAAAGTAGCGGTAGGTGGGAGCAGTTCTTC.